The source of this TCR beta chain is a study of cytomegalovirus exposure and HLA in healthy donors. Background on the study: Around 89 million unique TCRs from HLA-typed donors made up an early data release. 81% of 398 genotyped donors fell in the Caucasian-associated ancestry cluster.

Turning to this clone: Its matching antigen is unknown.

With 60 Vbeta and 13 Jbeta primers, the PCR was carried out. Sequenced by immunoSEQ multiplex PCR; TCRdb stores in-frame clones only, minus some. The sample holds around 100,000 clones, roughly 80% seen once. Study conclusions and caveats: Most of the TCR beta V segments (in an earlier analysis) were productive either about 87% or about 30% of the time. Many donors shared some public TCRs, even though most TCR sequences were rare.

The J segment lost 4 bases and the V segment lost 7 bases, leaving 12 bases of the junction unmatched. The CDR3 runs 15 residues. CDR1 is SNHLY and CDR2 is FYNNEI in the germline V gene. The chain recombines TRBV2 with TRBJ2-5; 7 positions match TRBD1. Material for sequencing was PBMCs. The sequence derives from a woman in her 30s in good health and CMV-seropositive. Here the CDR3 reads CASTLTTGSRETQYF. DNA for the CDR3: TGTGCCAGCACCCTAACGACAGGGTCTCGAGAGACCCAGTACTTC.